The next 26 T cell receptor beta chains were all read from a single sample in a study of identical twins. MiXCR, run by TCRdb on the 5' RACE reads, gives a single entry per CDR3 protein. The sample lists some 570,000 distinct CDR3 sequences, more than 20% occurring once. These data also formed part of another study, on yellow fever vaccine responses in identical twins.

The sample comprised CD4+ T cells sorted from blood. All receptors derive from a woman in her late teens or twenties in good health.

This clonotype occurred a few times. The chain couples TRBV12-3 or TRBV12-4 to TRBJ1-1; D is uncertain. The germline V and J ends were trimmed by 7 bases and 4 bases, with 7 bases remaining between them. The CDR3 has 11 amino acids. The CDR3 reads CASISGTEAFF. Here the CDR3 DNA reads TGTGCCAGCATAAGCGGCACTGAAGCTTTCTTT.

The sample holds a few counts of this clonotype. The chain employs TRBV27 and TRBJ2-6, with TRBD1 matching over 11 bases. This CDR3 has 17 amino acids. Germline V gene sequence: CDR1 MNHEY, CDR2 SMNVEV (reference sequence). V lost 4 bases, J lost 3 bases, and 5 bases stayed unmatched. The CDR3 DNA reads as TGTGCCAGCAGTTCCCCGGGACAGGGGGATGGGGCCAACGTCCTGACTTTC. Translation gives CASSSPGQGDGANVLTF.

This clonotype was observed a handful of times. The chain couples TRBV6-5 to TRBJ1-1; a weak D match, TRBD1 (6 bases). The CDR3 runs 12 residues. Germline values: CDR1 MNHEY, CDR2 SVGAGI. Trimming took off 5 bases at V and 5 bases at J, with 9 bases between the two ends. As DNA, the CDR3 is TGTGCCAGCAGTAAGGGGGGAACTGAAGCTTTCTTT. Translated: CASSKGGTEAFF.

Only a few counts were recorded for this clonotype. The rearrangement links TRBV29-1 to TRBJ1-2, with D unclear. The CDR3 loop spans 11 amino acids. Germline CDR1 and CDR2: SQVTM and ANQGSEA. With 5 bases removed from V and 12 bases from J, the gap between germline ends came to 16 bases. The CDR3 DNA reads as TGCAGCGTTCCCCACCCAGCAGGCAACACCTTC. Its translation is CSVPHPAGNTF.

This clonotype was detected a few times. J is TRBJ2-2 and V is TRBV10-3, with D possibly matching TRBD2 (5 bases). Trimming took off 4 bases at V and 5 bases at J, with 14 bases between the two ends. The CDR3 has 15 amino acids. CDR1 ENHRY and CDR2 SYGVKD come from the germline V gene. The CDR3 bases are TGTGCCATCAGTGTTCTCGCCCCGGGGACCGGGGAGCTGTTTTTT. Amino acid sequence: CAISVLAPGTGELFF.

Only a few counts were recorded for this clonotype. The rearrangement joins TRBV2 to TRBJ2-7; no clear D gene. V gave up 8 bases and J gave up 2 bases, with 19 bases separating them. Germline loops: CDR1 SNHLY, CDR2 FYNNEI. The CDR3 has 15 amino acids. The DNA of the CDR3 is TGTGCCAGCGGTGCAGGACCTTTCTCCACCTACGAGCAGTACTTC. This sequence encodes CASGAGPFSTYEQYF.

This clonotype was seen only a few times. The gene calls are TRBV7-6 and TRBJ2-3; D is possibly TRBD2 (6 bases). From germline, CDR1 is SGHVS and CDR2 FNYEAQ. The CDR3 covers 14 residues. V lost 7 bases to trimming and J lost 7 bases, with 18 bases between them. The CDR3 DNA reads as TGTGCCAGCAACGGGGGAGGCACCATTAATACGCAGTATTTT. It codes for CASNGGGTINTQYF.

This clonotype turned up a few times. J is TRBJ1-1 and V is TRBV7-3, with a possible D match to TRBD1 (5 bases). The CDR3 sequence is 17 residues long. Germline V CDR1 and CDR2: SGHTA, FQGTGA. Deletions cut 5 bases from V and 7 bases from J, with 26 bases between. Here the CDR3 DNA reads TGTGCCAGCAGCCCAAACCCACCGACAGAGTTCAGAGGTGAAGCTTTCTTT. This gives the protein CASSPNPPTEFRGEAFF.

This clonotype was seen once. CDR3 nucleotide sequence: TGTGCCAGCAGCCGACACGGAGATTCACCCCTCCACTTT. Translated, it gives CASSRHGDSPLHF. The V call is TRBV6-1, the J call TRBJ1-6, with no clear D. This CDR3 region has 13 residues. Germline CDR1 is MNHNS and CDR2 is SASEGT. V was cut by 6 bases and J by 8 bases, with 11 bases left in between.

The chain uses TRBV2 and TRBJ2-7; possibly TRBD1 for D (6 bases). There are 14 residues in the CDR3. Trimming removed 5 bases from V and 3 bases from J, with 14 bases in between. The V gene's germline CDR1 is SNHLY and CDR2 FYNNEI. In DNA, the CDR3 is TGTGCCAGCAGTACCGACACAGGGATCTACGAGCAGTACTTC. Its protein product is CASSTDTGIYEQYF.

The chain uses TRBV5-6 and TRBJ2-1; D gene uncertain. There are 14 residues in the CDR3. In germline, CDR1 is SGHDT, CDR2 YYEEEE. The V gene lost 2 bases and the J gene lost 2 bases, with 8 bases spanning the gap. In DNA form, the CDR3 reads TGTGCCAGCAGCTTTCAGCAGCCCTACAATGAGCAGTTCTTC. Translating it yields CASSFQQPYNEQFF.

This clonotype was counted a few times. The chain is built from TRBV5-1 and TRBJ1-1; D call uncertain. Germline V gene lookup returns CDR1 SGHRS and CDR2 YFSETQ. This CDR3 contains 15 residues. V was pared by 0 bases and J by 5 bases, with 14 bases between. CDR3 residues: CASSLDGGVMTEAFF. In DNA, the CDR3 is TGCGCCAGCAGCTTGGATGGCGGAGTCATGACTGAAGCTTTCTTT.

This clonotype was observed a few times. The rearrangement joins TRBV7-9 to TRBJ1-5; D ambiguous. V was shortened by 1 base and J by 3 bases, with 7 bases between the two germline ends. CDR1 is SEHNR, CDR2 FQNEAQ, per germline (reference sequence). The CDR3 runs to 14 residues. CDR3 residues: CASSLGPNNQPQHF. In nucleotides, the CDR3 is TGTGCCAGCAGCTTAGGTCCAAACAATCAGCCCCAGCATTTT.

This rearrangement joins TRBV19 to TRBJ2-1, with a possible D match to TRBD2 (7 bases). Germline V gene sequence: CDR1 LNHDA, CDR2 SQIVND (reference sequence). V was shortened by 10 bases and J by 4 bases, with 17 bases between the two germline ends. The CDR3 loop spans 14 amino acids. DNA for the CDR3: TGTGCCACTAAGTGGGGGGGGGCGTACAATGAGCAGTTCTTC. Amino acids: CATKWGGAYNEQFF.

This chain links TRBV5-6 with TRBJ2-5, with TRBD2 matching over 7 bases. The CDR3 has 15 residues. V gave up 6 bases and J gave up 2 bases; unmatched junction bases: 10. CDR1 and CDR2 from the germline V gene are SGHDT and YYEEEE. The DNA of the CDR3 is TGTGCCAGCATTATTTTCCCGGGAGGTCAAGAGACCCAGTACTTC. Residues: CASIIFPGGQETQYF.

This clonotype was detected a few times. J is TRBJ2-7 and V is TRBV28, with 14 bases fitting TRBD2. With 5 bases clipped from V and 1 base from J, the junction kept 13 bases outside the gene matches. From germline, CDR1 is MDHEN and CDR2 SYDVKM. The CDR3 loop spans 19 amino acids. In DNA, the CDR3 is TGTGCCAGCAGTCCCCGCCGAGGGACTAGCGGGAGATTGTCCTACGAGCAGTACTTC. Translating gives CASSPRRGTSGRLSYEQYF.

V gene TRBV12-3 or TRBV12-4 combines with J gene TRBJ1-2; 7 bases are shared with TRBD1. Trimming removed 6 bases from V and 3 bases from J; junction bases left unmatched: 4. This CDR3 spans 13 amino acids. DNA for the CDR3: TGTGCCAGCAGGGGGACAGCTTACTATGGCTACACCTTC. Amino acids: CASRGTAYYGYTF.

This clonotype has a count of ten or more. The genes are TRBV5-1 and TRBJ2-1; a possible D gene is TRBD1 (6 bases). V gave up 4 bases and J gave up 0 bases, with 17 bases separating them. The CDR3 is 17 amino acids. CDR1 and CDR2 from the germline V gene are SGHRS and YFSETQ. CDR3 region: CASSLDRRPSSYNEQFF. The CDR3 coding sequence is TGCGCCAGCAGCCTGGACAGACGGCCGAGCTCCTACAATGAGCAGTTCTTC.

This clonotype was picked up a small number of times. The chain uses TRBV10-3 and TRBJ2-5; D call uncertain. Germline lookup yields CDR1 ENHRY and CDR2 SYGVKD. CDR3 size: 12 residues. V lost 3 bases, J lost 3 bases, and 5 bases lay in between. CDR3 amino acids: CAISDREETQYF. The CDR3 DNA sequence: TGTGCCATCAGTGATAGGGAAGAGACCCAGTACTTC.

The V and J genes are TRBV12-3 or TRBV12-4 and TRBJ1-1; D unresolved. Trimming shortened V by 2 bases and J by 4 bases, and 11 bases separated the two germline ends. This CDR3 is built from 14 residues. As DNA, the CDR3 is TGTGCCAGCAGTTTACTAGGACTGACCACTGAAGCTTTCTTT. It is translated as CASSLLGLTTEAFF.

This clonotype was observed a single time. The genes are TRBV10-3 and TRBJ2-1, with D hard to call. Germline V gives CDR1 ENHRY, CDR2 SYGVKD. The CDR3 has 13 residues. V dropped 7 bases and J dropped 4 bases, with 11 bases sitting between them. The CDR3 is CAIKPDGYNEQFF. In DNA form, the CDR3 reads TGTGCCATCAAACCAGACGGGTACAATGAGCAGTTCTTC.

Concerning this clonotype itself: The junction departs from the called germline gene at one end, perhaps through a read error. The chain has TRBV6-5 and TRBJ2-3, with D unresolved. CDR1 is MNHEY and CDR2 is SVGAGI in the germline V gene. This CDR3 is built from 14 residues. As DNA, the CDR3 is TGTGCCAGCACTTACACACCATTTGCAGATACGCAGTATTTT. Residues: CASTYTPFADTQYF.

In its sample, this clonotype was seen a few times. V gene TRBV5-1 combines with J gene TRBJ2-1; TRBD1 agrees at 8 bases. Germline V CDR1 and CDR2: SGHRS, YFSETQ. J gave up 7 bases and V 0 bases, and 9 bases lay outside the gene matches. This CDR3 has 16 amino acids. The DNA of the CDR3 is TGCGCCAGCAGCTTGGGGGCAGGGGGCTTAGGTAATGAGCAGTTCTTC. Its translation: CASSLGAGGLGNEQFF. Combining the CDR3 with reference TRBV5-1 and TRBJ2-1 gives the whole variable domain KAGVTQTPRYLIKTRGQQVTLSCSPISGHRSVSWYQQTPGQGLQFLFEYFSETQRNKGNFPGRFSGRQFSNSRSEMNVSTLELGDSALYLCASSLGAGGLGNEQFFGPGTRLTVL.

This CDR3 reads CASSLATGTGGEEQYF. CDR3 in DNA: TGCGCCAGCAGCTTGGCCACCGGGACAGGGGGCGAAGAGCAGTACTTC. The chain combines TRBV5-1 with TRBJ2-7; TRBD1 matches 12 bases. Losses at the gene ends were 0 bases for V and 7 bases for J; bases not matched to a gene: 8. From germline, CDR1 is SGHRS and CDR2 YFSETQ. This CDR3 spans 16 amino acids.

The chain employs TRBV20-1 and TRBJ2-1, with 7 bases identical to TRBD2. Germline V gives CDR1 DFQATT, CDR2 SNEGSKA (reference sequence). V was clipped by 3 bases and J by 2 bases; unmatched bases: 7. The CDR3 has 15 residues. The CDR3 bases are TGCAGTGCTAGGCGGTCGGGGGGAACCTACAATGAGCAGTTCTTC. This encodes CSARRSGGTYNEQFF.

The chain combines TRBV20-1 with TRBJ2-7, with TRBD2 matching over 10 bases. With 4 bases clipped from V and 6 bases from J, the junction kept 9 bases outside the gene matches. The CDR3 extends over 14 amino acids. Germline V gives CDR1 DFQATT, CDR2 SNEGSKA (reference sequence). DNA for the CDR3: TGCAGTGCTAAACTAGCGGGATCCCTCCCCGAGCAGTACTTC. Its protein product is CSAKLAGSLPEQYF.